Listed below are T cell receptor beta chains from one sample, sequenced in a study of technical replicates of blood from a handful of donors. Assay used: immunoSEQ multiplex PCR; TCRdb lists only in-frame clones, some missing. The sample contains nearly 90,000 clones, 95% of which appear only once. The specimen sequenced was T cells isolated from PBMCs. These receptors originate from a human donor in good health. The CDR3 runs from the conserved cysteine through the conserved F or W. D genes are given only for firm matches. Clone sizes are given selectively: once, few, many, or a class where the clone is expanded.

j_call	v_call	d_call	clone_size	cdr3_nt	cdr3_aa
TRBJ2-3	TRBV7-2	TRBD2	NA	TGTGCCAGCAGCCCGGTAGGAGCGGGAGTAGGTTATACGCAGTATTTT	CASSPVGAGVGYTQYF
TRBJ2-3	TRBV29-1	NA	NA	TGCAGCGTTGCTTTTTCAGATACGCAGTATTTT	CSVAFSDTQYF
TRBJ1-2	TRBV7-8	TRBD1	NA	TGTGCCAGCAGCCCAGGGGGCGCGGGCTATGGCTACACCTTC	CASSPGGAGYGYTF
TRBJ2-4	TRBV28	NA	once	TGTGCCAGCAGTCAGACTCTAGTAGCCAAAAACATTCAGTACTTC	CASSQTLVAKNIQYF
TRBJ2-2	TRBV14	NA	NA	TGTGCCAGCAGCCAAGGGTGGGGGCAGAACACCGGGGAGCTGTTTTTT	CASSQGWGQNTGELFF
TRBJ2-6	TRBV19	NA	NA	TGTGCCAGTAGTATTCAAGGGGGTTCTGGGGCCAACGTCCTGACTTTC	CASSIQGGSGANVLTF
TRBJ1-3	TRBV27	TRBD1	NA	TGTGCCAGCAGGGGACAGTCCTCTGGAAACACCATATATTTT	CASRGQSSGNTIYF
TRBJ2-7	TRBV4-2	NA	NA	TGTGCCAGCAGCCAAGAGGGGCTAGGGATAGGAATGTACGAGCAGTACTTC	CASSQEGLGIGMYEQYF
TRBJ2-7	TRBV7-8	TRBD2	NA	TGTGCCAGCAGCTTAACGGGCGGGAGTTTATTATACGAGCAGTACTTC	CASSLTGGSLLYEQYF
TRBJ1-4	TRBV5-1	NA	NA	TGCGCCAGCAGCTTGAAGACAGCGCCTTCAACTAATGAAAAACTGTTTTTT	CASSLKTAPSTNEKLFF
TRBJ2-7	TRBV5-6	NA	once	TGTGCCAGCAGCCCACTCGAGTCCTACGAGCAGTACTTC	CASSPLESYEQYF
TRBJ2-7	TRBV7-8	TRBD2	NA	TGTGCCAGCAGCTTAGAGGCTAGCGGCTTTTACGAGCAGTACTTC	CASSLEASGFYEQYF
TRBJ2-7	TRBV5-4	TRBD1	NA	TGTGCCAGCAGCTTGGCGGGACAGGCTGGCGAGCAGTACTTC	CASSLAGQAGEQYF
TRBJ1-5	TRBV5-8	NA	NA	TGTGCCAGCAGTTATAATGCAGGGATCCAGCCCCAGCATTTT	CASSYNAGIQPQHF
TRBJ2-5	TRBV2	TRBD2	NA	TGTGCCAGCAGTGTCGGGGGGTTCGGGACCCAGTACTTC	CASSVGGFGTQYF
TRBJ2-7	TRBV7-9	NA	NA	TGTGCCAGCAGCCGGGGTTCCTCCTACGAGCAGTACTTC	CASSRGSSYEQYF
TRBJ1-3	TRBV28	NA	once	TGTGCCAGCAGTTCACAGGGAACGGGCACCATATATTTT	CASSSQGTGTIYF
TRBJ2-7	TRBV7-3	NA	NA	TGTGCCAGCAGCTTAGCGTCAAGCCGTAACGAGCAGTACTTC	CASSLASSRNEQYF
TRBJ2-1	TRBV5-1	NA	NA	TGCGCCAGCAGCAGAGAGATTTCGGATGAGCAGTTCTTC	CASSREISDEQFF
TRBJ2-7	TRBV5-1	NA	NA	TGCGCCAGCAGCTCGCAGGGATCTCTCTACGAGCAGTACTTC	CASSSQGSLYEQYF
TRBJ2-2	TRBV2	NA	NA	TGTGCCAGCAGTGAGGCTAGCGATCACACCGGGGAGCTGTTTTTT	CASSEASDHTGELFF
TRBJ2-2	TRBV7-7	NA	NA	TGTGCCAGCAGCCTACTACAACCGGGACAGAACACCGGGGAGCTGTTTTTT	CASSLLQPGQNTGELFF
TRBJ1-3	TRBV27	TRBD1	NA	TGTGCCAGCAGTCTCTTCAGACAGGGGGCTGGAAACACCATATATTTT	CASSLFRQGAGNTIYF
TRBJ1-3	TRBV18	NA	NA	TGTGCCAGTTCACGTGGAGAAGACTCTGGAAACACCATATATTTT	CASSRGEDSGNTIYF
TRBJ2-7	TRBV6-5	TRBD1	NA	TGTGCCAGCAGTAACGGACAGGTGAGCTCCTACGAGCAGTACTTC	CASSNGQVSSYEQYF
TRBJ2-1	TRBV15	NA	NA	TGTGCCACCAGCAGGGCTAACTTCAGGGTTAGCTCCTACAATGAGCAGTTCTTC	CATSRANFRVSSYNEQFF
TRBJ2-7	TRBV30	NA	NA	TGTGCCTGGAGTTCCGAGCGAGGCAGACTCTACGAGCAGTACTTC	CAWSSERGRLYEQYF
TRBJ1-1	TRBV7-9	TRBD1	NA	TGTGCCAGCAGAATCCAGGGGGCCCGTTCCTCGAACACTGAAGCTTTCTTT	CASRIQGARSSNTEAFF
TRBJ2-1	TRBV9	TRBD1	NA	TGTGCCAGTCAGGGGGCTGACAGTAACTACAATGAGCAGTTCTTC	CASQGADSNYNEQFF
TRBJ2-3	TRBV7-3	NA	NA	TGTGCCAGCAGCCCATTGACTAGCACAGATACGCAGTATTTT	CASSPLTSTDTQYF
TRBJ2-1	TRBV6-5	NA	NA	TGTGCCAGCAGCCCCGCCAGTTACAATGAGCAGTTCTTC	CASSPASYNEQFF
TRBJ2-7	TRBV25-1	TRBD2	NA	TGTGCCAGCAGTGAATATATGTCTAGCGGGAGCGAGCAGTACTTC	CASSEYMSSGSEQYF
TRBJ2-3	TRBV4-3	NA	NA	TGCGCCAGCAGCCAAGTAGCGTCGACAGATACGCAGTATTTT	CASSQVASTDTQYF
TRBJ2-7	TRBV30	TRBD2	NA	TGTGCCTGGAGGACTAGCGGGACCTACGAGCAGTACTTC	CAWRTSGTYEQYF
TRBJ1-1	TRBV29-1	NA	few	TGCAGCGTTGTTTCGGGACATGGAATCACTGAAGCTTTCTTT	CSVVSGHGITEAFF
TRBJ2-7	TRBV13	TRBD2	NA	TGTGCCAGCAGCGGAGACGTACGGCGGGAGGGCCGGTACGAGCAGTACTTC	CASSGDVRREGRYEQYF
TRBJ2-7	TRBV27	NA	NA	TGTGCCAGCAGCCTTCAGACAGGCCCTAGGATTTACGAGCAGTACTTC	CASSLQTGPRIYEQYF
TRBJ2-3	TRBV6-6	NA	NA	TGTGCCAGCTCTTTGGCCATCACAGATACGCAGTATTTT	CASSLAITDTQYF
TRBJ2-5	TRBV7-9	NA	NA	TGTGCCAGCAGCTACTCTGGAGGCCCGAGAGAAGAGACCCAGTACTTC	CASSYSGGPREETQYF
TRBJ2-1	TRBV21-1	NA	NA	TGTGCCAGCAGCAAAGGCCCTAGCGGGAGTTTCGATGAGCAGTTCTTC	CASSKGPSGSFDEQFF
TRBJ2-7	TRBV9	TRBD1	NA	TGTGCCAGCAGCGAAGGACAGGGGGCCTACGAGCAGTACTTC	CASSEGQGAYEQYF
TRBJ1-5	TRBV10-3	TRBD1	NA	TGTGCCATCAGCGGAACAGGGGCACAGAATCAGCCCCAGCATTTT	CAISGTGAQNQPQHF
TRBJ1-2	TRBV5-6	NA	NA	TGTGCCAGCATCACCCAGGGTCGCCGGTACTATGGCTACACCTTC	CASITQGRRYYGYTF